This T cell receptor (beta chain) derives from a study of blood T cell repertoires in COVID-19. Study in general: The origin of the acute and convalescent COVID-19 samples was the United States, Italy and Spain. From T cells, B-cell-depleted T cells, or PBMCs came the material, which was cDNA or gDNA.

Germline V gene data show CDR1 as MDHEN and CDR2 as SYDVKM. The CDR3 totals 11 residues. Trimming took 6 bases from V and 5 from J, leaving 7 bases between them. The authors' processing: Amplifying reference gene primers gave estimates of nucleated cell counts. The data were produced by immunoSEQ multiplex PCR, yet TCRdb's version contains in-frame clones alone and is incomplete. The D gene and trimming were derived from the DNA, and the V and J assignments and clone size from that table. This sample carries about 220,000 clones, roughly 81% of them seen once, and the ten largest clones take roughly 2.6%.

The receptor's source is a man aged 45-60 years who had recovered from COVID-19. The chain recombines TRBV28 with TRBJ1-1; D is perhaps TRBD1 (6 bases). The source material was peripheral blood. CDR3 DNA sequence: TGTGCCAGCAGCGACAGGACTGAAGCTTTCTTT. It yields the protein CASSDRTEAFF.